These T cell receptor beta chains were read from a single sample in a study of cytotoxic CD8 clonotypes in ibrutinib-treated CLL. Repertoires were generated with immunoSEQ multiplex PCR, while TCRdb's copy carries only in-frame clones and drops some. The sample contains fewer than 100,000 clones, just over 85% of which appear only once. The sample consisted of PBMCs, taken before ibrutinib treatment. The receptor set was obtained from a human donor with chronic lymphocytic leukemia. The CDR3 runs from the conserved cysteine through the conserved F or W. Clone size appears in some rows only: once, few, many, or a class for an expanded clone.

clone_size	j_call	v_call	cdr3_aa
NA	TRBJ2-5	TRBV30	CAWGQGIRETQYF
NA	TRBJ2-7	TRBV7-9	CASSSRTGLYEQYF
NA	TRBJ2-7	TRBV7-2	CASSSLGANSYEQYF
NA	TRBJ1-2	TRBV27	CASSFMSPGTGLSYTF
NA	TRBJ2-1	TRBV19	CASRIAGGYSYNEQFF
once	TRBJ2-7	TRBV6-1	CATQTGVDYGYEQYF
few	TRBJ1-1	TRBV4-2	CASSQDRGNTEAFF
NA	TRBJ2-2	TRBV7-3	CASSRTSGNTGELFF
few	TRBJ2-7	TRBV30	CAWSYLRGPYEQYF
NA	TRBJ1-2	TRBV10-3	CAILETDLRYGYTF
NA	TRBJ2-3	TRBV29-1	CSVETGSDTQYF
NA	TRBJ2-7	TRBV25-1	CASRKGTGGYEQYF